The 29 T cell receptor beta chains presented below share a single source sample, sequenced in a study of spatial heterogeneity in lung cancer (dated by TCRdb to about 2019). Receptor amplification or capture employed 5' RACE. Sequencing instrument: NextSeq 500. TCRdb handled the public reads itself, with Q25 trimming in fastp and clone calling in MiXCR, and kept productive beta chains. Entries that share a CDR3 protein sequence are merged under the most common genes and DNA. Present in this sample are about 36,000 distinct CDR3 sequences, 5.2% of which were seen just once. Of the sample, around 30% falls within the top ten clones. What the time point label conveys for this sample: sample taken at primary tumor resection. Whole RNA extracted from tumor and nontumor lung tissue, or from cryopreserved PBMC samples, was used for TCR sequencing without cell sorting. Specimen: PBMCs, collected at surgery. The receptor source for this set is a female donor with early-stage non-small cell lung cancer.

This clonotype has more than one count but fewer than ten. The chain is built from TRBV24-1 and TRBJ2-1; D call uncertain. This CDR3 has 16 residues. Per germline, CDR1 KGHDR and CDR2 SFDVKD. V was cut by 3 bases and J by 7 bases, with 18 bases left in between. In DNA form, the CDR3 reads TGTGCCACCAGTGATCCCGGACCGGCCCTGGAAAATGAGCAGTTCTTC. The encoded protein is CATSDPGPALENEQFF.

In this sample, this clonotype turned up many times. This rearrangement joins TRBV10-1 to TRBJ2-5; the D gene is possibly TRBD2 (6 bases). This CDR3 comprises 19 residues. V lost 0 bases and J 5 bases, leaving 25 bases between the germline ends. The germline V gene has CDR1 WNHNN and CDR2 SYGVQD (reference sequence). CDR3 DNA: TGCGCCAGCAGTGAGTCGGGCCCCCTGGGGGGTCTAAGGCTGGAGACCCAGTACTTC. Protein sequence: CASSESGPLGGLRLETQYF.

V and J are TRBV2 and TRBJ2-7; 7 nucleotides line up with TRBD1. With V trimmed by 7 bases and J by 1 base, 7 bases remained unmatched. The CDR3 has 14 residues. Looked up from germline, CDR1 is SNHLY and CDR2 is FYNNEI. The CDR3 here is CASIVGDSSYEQYF. The DNA of the CDR3 is TGTGCCAGCATCGTCGGGGACAGTTCCTACGAGCAGTACTTC.

This clonotype has a count of ten or more. The genes are TRBV6-2 or TRBV6-3 and TRBJ2-5; 10 nucleotides match TRBD1. Losses at the gene ends were 0 bases for V and 5 bases for J; bases not matched to a gene: 3. The CDR3 covers 15 residues. Germline CDR1 is MNHEY and CDR2 is SVGEGT. CDR3 DNA sequence: TGTGCCAGCAGTTACTCGACAGGGGGCGTGGAGACCCAGTACTTC. The encoded protein is CASSYSTGGVETQYF.

This clonotype appeared many times. The DNA of the CDR3 is TGTGCCAGCAGGGGGACAGGAACCATTAACTATGGCTACACCTTC. Its translation: CASRGTGTINYGYTF. This chain joins TRBV5-6 and TRBJ1-2; 8 bases line up with TRBD1. The trim removed 5 bases at V and 1 base at J, leaving 7 bases unmatched. CDR3 length equals 15 residues. From germline, CDR1 is SGHDT and CDR2 YYEEEE.

This clonotype was detected many times. The chain has TRBV28 and TRBJ2-1; D is perhaps TRBD2 (6 bases). Trimming took 6 bases from V and 8 from J, leaving 17 bases between them. Germline V gene lookup returns CDR1 MDHEN and CDR2 SYDVKM. CDR3 length equals 14 residues. CDR3 bases: TGTGCCAGCAGAGAATCGGGACTCCCCCATGAGCAGTTCTTC. This codes for CASRESGLPHEQFF.

This clonotype was seen many times. This chain connects TRBV5-1 to TRBJ2-1; 10 bases agree with TRBD2. Germline V gene sequence: CDR1 SGHRS, CDR2 YFSETQ. V gave up 6 bases and J gave up 13 bases; unmatched junction bases: 19. This CDR3 spans 16 amino acids. The CDR3 sequence is CASTRTPTSGETIQFF. As DNA, the CDR3 is TGCGCCAGCACCAGGACCCCAACTAGCGGGGAAACAATTCAGTTCTTC.

This clonotype was recorded many times. The chain employs TRBV29-1 and TRBJ1-1; D remains ambiguous. Trimming took 0 bases from V and 0 from J, leaving 8 bases between them. The CDR3 is 14 residues long. Germline V CDR1 and CDR2: SQVTM, ANQGSEA. This CDR3 reads CSVEEGTLNTEAFF. For the CDR3, the DNA is TGCAGCGTTGAAGAGGGCACGTTGAACACTGAAGCTTTCTTT.

This clonotype was found many times. The J gene is TRBJ2-3, the V gene TRBV7-2; 9 positions match TRBD1. Unmatched junction bases numbered 3, after V lost 6 bases and J lost 2 bases. The CDR3 has 14 residues. Per germline, CDR1 SGHTA and CDR2 FQGNSA. The CDR3 coding sequence is TGTGCCAGCAGTTGGACAGGGGTCACAGATACGCAGTATTTT. Translating gives CASSWTGVTDTQYF.

As to this clonotype: This clone may be a read error of a much larger clone one base away. The rearrangement links TRBV12-3 or TRBV12-4 to TRBJ2-7; D possibly matches TRBD1 or TRBD2 (5 bases each). V was pared by 6 bases and J by 4 bases, with 16 bases between. CDR3 length: 14 amino acids. The CDR3 DNA sequence: TGTGCCAGCAGGTCCGGGATAGGGGATTACGAGCAGTACTTC. It specifies CASRSGIGDYEQYF.

This clonotype was seen at least ten times. Sequence at one end of the junction differs from germline and may be a read error. This chain links TRBV29-1 with TRBJ1-2; D is undetermined. This CDR3 contains 11 residues. CDR1 SQVTM and CDR2 ANQGSEA come from the germline V gene. CDR3 in DNA: TGCAGCGCTGAAGAGAACTATGGCTACACCTTC. Amino acid sequence: CSAEENYGYTF.

The sample holds many counts of this clonotype. This chain joins TRBV20-1 and TRBJ1-4, with 7 bases identical to TRBD1. J lost 2 bases, V lost 3 bases, and 6 bases had no gene match. CDR3 length equals 15 residues. Germline values: CDR1 DFQATT, CDR2 SNEGSKA (reference sequence). The CDR3 is CSASEGARTNEKLFF. The CDR3 region has the DNA TGCAGTGCTAGCGAGGGGGCGCGGACTAATGAAAAACTGTTTTTT.

The chain has TRBV20-1 and TRBJ2-3, with a possible D match to TRBD2 (5 bases). V lost 3 bases, J lost 5 bases, and 12 bases lay in between. Per germline, CDR1 DFQATT and CDR2 SNEGSKA (reference sequence). This CDR3 region has 13 residues. The CDR3 coding sequence is TGCAGTGCTAGCGGGGATTTTCAAGATACGCAGTATTTT. Its translation: CSASGDFQDTQYF.

This clonotype has a count of ten or more. The chain combines TRBV5-1 with TRBJ2-5, with D uncertain. CDR3 size: 15 residues. The V and J ends lost 3 bases and 4 bases respectively, with 16 bases between them. Germline V gene sequence: CDR1 SGHRS, CDR2 YFSETQ. The CDR3 protein is CASSSALLLGETQYF. DNA for the CDR3: TGCGCCAGCAGCTCTGCGCTCCTTTTGGGAGAGACCCAGTACTTC.

This chain uses TRBV20-1 with TRBJ1-1; D is unclear. V lost 0 bases and J lost 5, with 10 bases in between. The CDR3 covers 13 residues. Germline CDR1 DFQATT, CDR2 SNEGSKA (reference sequence). The CDR3 sequence is CSARDPARTEAFF. CDR3 DNA: TGCAGTGCTAGAGATCCTGCCCGGACTGAAGCTTTCTTT.

This clonotype was seen at least ten times. The chain recombines TRBV9 with TRBJ2-1; D gene unclear. The CDR3 runs to 15 residues. From germline, CDR1 is SGDLS and CDR2 YYNGEE. V lost 3 bases and J 1 base, leaving 11 bases between the germline ends. The CDR3 DNA sequence: TGTGCCAGCAGCGCGGATCTGGGGTCCTACAATGAGCAGTTCTTC. Protein product: CASSADLGSYNEQFF.

In its sample, this clonotype was seen many times. V is TRBV5-1 and J is TRBJ2-5; TRBD1 matches 7 bases. Trimming removed 3 bases from V and 5 bases from J; junction bases left unmatched: 7. The CDR3 totals 14 residues. Germline V CDR1 and CDR2: SGHRS, YFSETQ. CDR3 in amino acids: CASSSGQPSETQYF. DNA for the CDR3: TGCGCCAGCAGCTCGGGACAGCCGTCGGAGACCCAGTACTTC.

In this sample, this clonotype turned up many times. The genes are TRBV6-2 or TRBV6-3 and TRBJ2-7; 7 bases are shared with TRBD1. The CDR3 runs 13 residues. Germline-derived CDR1 and CDR2 are MNHEY and SVGEGT. V shed 5 bases, J shed 4 bases, and the junction held 5 bases outside the gene matches. This chain's CDR3 is CASSQTGWYEQYF. CDR3 nucleotide sequence: TGTGCCAGCAGTCAGACAGGGTGGTACGAGCAGTACTTC.

The chain uses TRBV6-5 and TRBJ2-5, with TRBD2 matching 10 bases. With V trimmed by 6 bases and J by 5 bases, 9 bases remained unmatched. The CDR3 covers 15 residues. Germline V CDR1 and CDR2: MNHEY, SVGAGI. This CDR3 reads CASSKTLAGEETQYF. CDR3 sequence (DNA): TGTGCCAGCAGCAAGACTCTAGCGGGGGAGGAGACCCAGTACTTC.

On this clonotype: A much larger clone differs from this one at a single base, so this may be a read error. V usage is TRBV2 and J usage is TRBJ1-6; D ambiguous. Per the germline V gene, CDR1 is SNHLY and CDR2 is FYNNEI. The V end lost 8 bases, the J end lost 8 bases, and 16 bases lay between the germline ends. The CDR3 runs 14 residues. CDR3 sequence (DNA): TGTGCCAGCGGTGCCGACGGCGTGTATTCACCCCTCCACTTT. This translates into CASGADGVYSPLHF.

This clonotype was observed many times. This chain joins TRBV6-5 and TRBJ1-5; D gene ambiguous. Germline CDR1 and CDR2: MNHEY and SVGAGI. The germline V and J ends were trimmed by 5 bases and 7 bases, with 12 bases remaining between them. This CDR3 is built from 13 residues. The DNA of the CDR3 is TGTGCCAGCAGTATAGCCGGCGGCCAGCCCCAGCATTTT. The encoded protein is CASSIAGGQPQHF.

The chain has TRBV15 and TRBJ2-3; unclear D gene. The CDR3 runs 14 residues. V lost 3 bases to trimming and J lost 2 bases, with 9 bases between them. Germline assignment: CDR1 LNHNV and CDR2 YYDKDF (reference sequence). In nucleotides, the CDR3 is TGTGCCACCAGCAGCCGTCTGTCCACAGATACGCAGTATTTT. It encodes CATSSRLSTDTQYF.

This clonotype was observed at least ten times. The V and J genes are TRBV29-1 and TRBJ2-5; 8 nucleotides agree with TRBD1. The germline V gene has CDR1 SQVTM and CDR2 ANQGSEA. CDR3 length equals 13 residues. The V and J ends lost 4 bases and 5 bases, in that order; junction bases with no gene match: 6. The CDR3: CSVVRGRGETQYF. CDR3 sequence (DNA): TGCAGCGTTGTCAGGGGGCGAGGGGAGACCCAGTACTTC.

This clonotype was found many times. The chain joins TRBV10-2 to TRBJ2-1; D call uncertain. In germline, CDR1 is WSHSY, CDR2 SAAADI. The V end lost 6 bases, the J end lost 8 bases, and 11 bases lay between the germline ends. The CDR3 runs to 12 residues. The CDR3 reads CASRPAADEQFF. Here the CDR3 DNA reads TGCGCCAGCAGGCCCGCGGCAGATGAGCAGTTCTTC.

This chain links TRBV29-1 with TRBJ1-2; 7 bases fit TRBD1. Germline V lookup: CDR1 SQVTM, CDR2 ANQGSEA. This CDR3 contains 12 residues. V was pared by 7 bases and J by 4 bases, with 6 bases of the junction left unmatched. The CDR3 DNA reads as TGCAGCGCCTTAGACAGGGCCTATGGCTACACCTTC. Translated: CSALDRAYGYTF.

This clonotype was recorded a few times. V and J are TRBV20-1 and TRBJ1-2; 9 bases align to TRBD1. J gave up 5 bases and V 5 bases, and 3 bases lay outside the gene matches. The germline V gene has CDR1 DFQATT and CDR2 SNEGSKA (reference sequence). The CDR3 covers 12 residues. The CDR3 is CSAGQGLYGYTF. CDR3 coding DNA: TGCAGTGCTGGACAGGGGTTATATGGCTACACCTTC.

This clonotype was found many times. The chain couples TRBV24-1 to TRBJ2-1; D gene ambiguous. CDR1 KGHDR and CDR2 SFDVKD come from the germline V gene. The V and J ends lost 0 bases and 10 bases respectively, with 15 bases between them. CDR3 length equals 15 residues. The CDR3 DNA follows: TGTGCCACCAGTGATTTGTTGGTGAACGGCGGCGAGCAGTTCTTC. Translated: CATSDLLVNGGEQFF.

J is TRBJ2-7 and V is TRBV19; tentatively, D is TRBD1 (6 bases). The CDR3 covers 13 residues. Trimming stripped 5 bases from V and 4 bases from J, with 12 bases between. Germline V gene lookup returns CDR1 LNHDA and CDR2 SQIVND (reference sequence). The chain's CDR3 is CASSDGQIYEQYF. The DNA of the CDR3 is TGTGCCAGTAGTGACGGACAGATATACGAGCAGTACTTC. The variable domain in full, completed from reference TRBV19 and TRBJ2-7, reads DGGITQSPKYLFRKEGQNVTLSCEQNLNHDAMYWYRQDPGQGLRLIYYSQIVNDFQKGDIAEGYSVSREKKESFPLTVTSAQKNPTAFYLCASSDGQIYEQYFGPGTRLTVT.

In its sample, this clonotype was seen many times. The rearrangement links TRBV28 to TRBJ2-7; D uncertain. Germline-derived CDR1 and CDR2 are MDHEN and SYDVKM. V lost 3 bases, J lost 2 bases, and 8 bases lay in between. The CDR3 extends over 13 amino acids. CDR3 bases: TGTGCCAGCAGTTTGTGGGGTACCTACGAGCAGTACTTC. Its translation is CASSLWGTYEQYF.